What follows describes a single TCR beta chain. What it binds is unknown. Using positive magnetic bead selection on an AutoMACS, CD4+ and CD8+ cells were isolated, after which their purity was checked by flow cytometry. Assay used: immunoSEQ multiplex PCR; TCRdb lists only in-frame clones, some missing. This repertoire shows some 27,000 clones, roughly 70% found once; its top ten account for 9.5% to 10%. The entry originates in a study of somatic mutations in cytotoxic T cells in rheumatoid arthritis. Study-wide background: Including V beta1+ cells that were sequenced for TCRB, some T-cell populations stained with V beta antibodies were flow-sorted at nearly 100% purity.

Germline assignment: CDR1 ENHRY and CDR2 SYGVKD. Trimming removed 2 bases at V and 2 bases at J, with 10 bases between. The CDR3 loop spans 14 amino acids. Study-level points and caveats: The study found that the largest CD8+ clone exceeded 20% of CD8+ cells in 8 of 65 patients. Healthy controls showed no age-related rise in CD8+ clonality, whereas rheumatoid arthritis patients did.

The chain carries TRBV10-3 and TRBJ2-7; the D gene is possibly TRBD2 (6 bases). This receptor was taken from a woman between 18 and 29 years old in good health. Material for sequencing was CD8+ T cells sorted from blood. The CDR3 region is CAISEGRGAYEQYF. The DNA of the CDR3 is TGTGCCATCAGTGAGGGTCGCGGGGCCTACGAGCAGTACTTC.